This T cell receptor beta chain stems from a study of blood T cell repertoires in COVID-19. Turning to the study itself: PBMCs, B-cell-depleted T cells, or T cells provided the cDNA or gDNA that made up the material.

Assay: immunoSEQ multiplex PCR; the TCRdb copy retains only in-frame clones and omits some. Of about 110,000 clones listed, 85% to 90% are singletons. Germline V gene sequence: CDR1 LNHDA, CDR2 SQIVND (reference sequence). This CDR3 is built from 16 residues. V lost 7 bases, J lost 2 bases, and 10 bases stayed unmatched. Material: peripheral blood. The receptor's source is a woman aged 80 or over with acute or convalescent COVID-19. V and J are TRBV19 and TRBJ2-2; 7 bases map to TRBD1. CDR3 DNA: TGTGCCAGTAAGCCCCCGTACAGGGGCAACACCGGGGAGCTGTTTTTT. Protein product: CASKPPYRGNTGELFF. The full variable domain, its missing parts supplied by reference TRBV19 and TRBJ2-2, is DGGITQSPKYLFRKEGQNVTLSCEQNLNHDAMYWYRQDPGQGLRLIYYSQIVNDFQKGDIAEGYSVSREKKESFPLTVTSAQKNPTAFYLCASKPPYRGNTGELFFGEGSRLTVL.